This T cell receptor (beta chain) was sequenced in a study of human thymus T cells. Germline trimming cut 0 bases from V and 4 bases from J; bases unmatched to any gene: 6. This CDR3 spans 16 amino acids. Germline CDR1 MNHNS, CDR2 SASEGT. Measured with immunoSEQ multiplex PCR; TCRdb has only the in-frame clones, and not every one. This table holds tens of thousands of clones, 94% found once. Serving as donors were healthy Finnish infants, each of whom was having open corrective surgery for congenital heart defects. Only four of the eight donors provided a 0.5-1 mL blood sample. Blood DNA came from all available leukocytes, not a fixed cell number.

This clonotype originated in a boy less than two years old with a congenital heart defect but otherwise immunologically healthy. The sequenced sample consisted of blood. The chain has TRBV6-1 and TRBJ1-2; 9 bases are shared with TRBD1. The CDR3 region is CASSEALRQGGYGYTF. The CDR3, as DNA: TGTGCCAGCAGTGAAGCGCTTCGACAGGGGGGCTATGGCTACACCTTC.